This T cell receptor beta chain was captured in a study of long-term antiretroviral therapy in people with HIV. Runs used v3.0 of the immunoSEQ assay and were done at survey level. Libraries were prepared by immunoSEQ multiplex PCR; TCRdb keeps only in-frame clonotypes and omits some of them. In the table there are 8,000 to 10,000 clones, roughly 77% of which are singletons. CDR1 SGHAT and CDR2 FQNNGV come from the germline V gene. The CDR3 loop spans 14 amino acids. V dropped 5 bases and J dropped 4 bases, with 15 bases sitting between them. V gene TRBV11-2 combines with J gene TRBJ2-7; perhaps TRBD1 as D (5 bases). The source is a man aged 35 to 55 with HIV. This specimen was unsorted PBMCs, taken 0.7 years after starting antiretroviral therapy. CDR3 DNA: TGTGCCAGCAGCCAGGGCCCTTGGACATACGAGCAGTACTTC. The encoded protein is CASSQGPWTYEQYF.